The 5 T cell receptor beta chains given below trace back to one sample, sequenced in a study of control samples from healthy donors and cancer patients. The protocol was immunoSEQ multiplex PCR, while the TCRdb copy is restricted to in-frame clones and leaves out a portion. The data hold about 140,000 clones, with under 90% observed a single time. The sequenced sample consisted of blood. These receptors originate from a man aged 30 to 45 in good health.

The chain couples TRBV5-4 to TRBJ2-2, with 7 positions matching TRBD2. CDR1 is SGHNT and CDR2 is YYREEE in the germline V gene (reference sequence). V dropped 2 bases and J dropped 4; count of bases not matched to a gene: 11. CDR3 length: 17 residues. The CDR3 is CASSLDGGSIGTGELFF. The CDR3 bases are TGTGCCAGCAGCTTAGACGGCGGGAGTATCGGCACCGGGGAGCTGTTTTTT.

This chain links TRBV25-1 with TRBJ2-3; TRBD1 aligns across 8 bases. Per the germline V gene, CDR1 is MGHDK and CDR2 is SYGVNS. This CDR3 contains 16 residues. After removal of 4 bases from V and 4 bases from J, the junction contained 10 bases not matched to a gene. The CDR3 here is CASSGVQGGVADTQYF. CDR3 DNA: TGTGCCAGCAGTGGCGTACAGGGGGGAGTTGCAGATACGCAGTATTTT.

The chain employs TRBV7-8 and TRBJ1-6, with D unclear. Germline CDR1 SGHVS, CDR2 FQNEAQ. This CDR3 has 14 amino acids. V lost 8 bases and J lost 9, with 17 bases in between. The CDR3 DNA reads as TGTGCCAGCTCAGCGACTCGGGGTGTTTCACCCCTCCACTTT. Amino acid sequence: CASSATRGVSPLHF. Combining the CDR3 with reference TRBV7-8 and TRBJ1-6 gives the whole variable domain GAGVSQSPRYKVAKRGQDVALRCDPISGHVSLFWYQQALGQGPEFLTYFQNEAQLDKSGLPSDRFFAERPEGSVSTLKIQRTQQEDSAVYLCASSATRGVSPLHFGNGTRLTVT.

This clone was recorded a few times. The chain uses TRBV19 and TRBJ1-2; D is unresolved. The CDR3 is 13 amino acids. Trimming removed 5 bases from V and 4 bases from J, with 11 bases in between. Per the germline V gene, CDR1 is LNHDA and CDR2 is SQIVND (reference sequence). The CDR3 DNA follows: TGTGCCAGTAGTTGGGCGCAAACCTATGGCTACACCTTC. This codes for CASSWAQTYGYTF.

The rearrangement joins TRBV6-2 or TRBV6-3 to TRBJ1-1, with 8 bases matching TRBD1. J was trimmed by 0 bases and V by 6 bases; bases with no gene match: 0. The CDR3 spans 13 residues. Germline-derived CDR1 and CDR2 are MNHEY and SVGEGT. DNA of the CDR3: TGTGCCAGCAGCAGGGGGCTGAACACTGAAGCTTTCTTT. Protein: CASSRGLNTEAFF.